The entry below describes one T cell receptor beta chain. Its target is not known. At one of its ends the junction is not consistent with the germline gene, which may arise from a read error. Investigators reverse transcribed all isolated RNA, so they sequenced expressed TCRB transcripts. Profiling relied on immunoSEQ multiplex PCR, and the TCRdb table lists in-frame clones only, not all of them. This table holds about 150,000 clones, 6.5% to 9.5% found once. This sample is drawn from a study of beta chain features in type 1 diabetes. Study as a whole: Patient and healthy donor groups were alike in age, gender and cell yields. Overall study findings and caveats: In type 1 diabetes patients, VDJ junctions had fewer insertions; deletions at these junctions were more frequent. Moderately but significantly shorter TCRB CDR3s were found in Type 1 diabetes patients in all four CD4+ subsets. Researchers reported that naive, central memory and Treg TCRB repertoires appeared more similar in patients than in healthy donors.

CD4+ naive, central memory, regulatory and stem cell-like memory subsets were isolated by sorting on CD45RO/CCR7/CD25/CD127/CD95/CD27. This receptor was obtained from a middle-aged woman with type 1 diabetes. The sequencing input was central memory CD4+ T cells from blood.

CDR3 amino acids: CAISMGLAGDNEQFF. DNA for the CDR3: TGTGCCATCAGTATGGGACTAGCGGGGGACAATGAGCAGTTCTTC. The rearrangement joins TRBV6-5 to TRBJ2-1; 14 bases are shared with TRBD2. CDR1 and CDR2 from the germline V gene are MNHEY and SVGAGI. This CDR3 is built from 15 residues.